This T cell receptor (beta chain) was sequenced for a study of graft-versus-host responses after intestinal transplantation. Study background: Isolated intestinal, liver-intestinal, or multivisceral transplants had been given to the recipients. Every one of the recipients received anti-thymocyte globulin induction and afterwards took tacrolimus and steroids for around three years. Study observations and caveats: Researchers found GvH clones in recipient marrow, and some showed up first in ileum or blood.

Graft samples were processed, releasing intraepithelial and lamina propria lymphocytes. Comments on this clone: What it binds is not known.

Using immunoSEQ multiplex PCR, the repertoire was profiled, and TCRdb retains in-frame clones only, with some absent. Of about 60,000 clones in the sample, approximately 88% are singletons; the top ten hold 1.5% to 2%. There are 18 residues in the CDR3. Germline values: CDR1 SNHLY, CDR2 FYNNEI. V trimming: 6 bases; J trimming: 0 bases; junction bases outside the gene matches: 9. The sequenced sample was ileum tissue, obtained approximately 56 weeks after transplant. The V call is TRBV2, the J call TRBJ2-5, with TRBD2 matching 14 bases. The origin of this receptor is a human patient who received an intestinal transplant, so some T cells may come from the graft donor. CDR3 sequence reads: CASSAGTSGRVYQETQYF. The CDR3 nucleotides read TGTGCCAGCAGCGCCGGGACTAGCGGGAGAGTGTACCAAGAGACCCAGTACTTC.